This T cell receptor (beta chain) was recorded in a study of blood T cells in healthy people across ages. This clonotype was seen more than once but under ten times. Primed by a sample-barcoded 5' primer and a J-beta primer mix, a second PCR proceeded for about 7 to 11 cycles. A single record per CDR3 protein comes from TCRdb applying MiXCR to the 5' RACE reads. Of 1.8 million or so distinct CDR3 sequences in the sample, more than 35% are singletons; the top ten hold more than 20%. The V gene's germline CDR1 is MNHEY and CDR2 SVGEGT. The ends were cut back, 2 bases at V and 5 bases at J, with 22 bases in the middle. The CDR3 totals 18 residues.

Sequenced sample: blood. The chain carries TRBV6-2 or TRBV6-3 and TRBJ2-1, with D hard to call. The sequence came from a human donor in good health. CDR3 residues: CASSYTIESSKNHNEQFF. CDR3 bases: TGTGCCAGCAGTTACACCATTGAGAGTAGCAAGAACCACAATGAGCAGTTCTTC.